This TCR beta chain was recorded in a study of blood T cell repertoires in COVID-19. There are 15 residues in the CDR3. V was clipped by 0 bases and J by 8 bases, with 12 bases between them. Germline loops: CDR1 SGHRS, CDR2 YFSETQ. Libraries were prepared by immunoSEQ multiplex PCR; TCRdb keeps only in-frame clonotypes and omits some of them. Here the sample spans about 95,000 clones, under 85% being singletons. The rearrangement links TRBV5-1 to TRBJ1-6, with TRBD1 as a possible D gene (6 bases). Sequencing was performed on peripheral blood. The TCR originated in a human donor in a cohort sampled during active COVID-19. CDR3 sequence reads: CASSLEQGPYSPLHF. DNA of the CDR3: TGCGCCAGCAGCTTGGAACAGGGTCCTTATTCACCCCTCCACTTT.